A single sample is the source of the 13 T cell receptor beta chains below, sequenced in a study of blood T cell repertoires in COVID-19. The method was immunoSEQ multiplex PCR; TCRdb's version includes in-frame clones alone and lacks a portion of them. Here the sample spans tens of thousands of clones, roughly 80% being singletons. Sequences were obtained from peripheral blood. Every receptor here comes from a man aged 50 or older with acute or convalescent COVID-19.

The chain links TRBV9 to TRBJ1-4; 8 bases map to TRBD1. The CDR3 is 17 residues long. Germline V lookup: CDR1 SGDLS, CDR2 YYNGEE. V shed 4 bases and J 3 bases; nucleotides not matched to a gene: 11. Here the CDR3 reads CASSSSGGQAANEKLFF. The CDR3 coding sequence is TGTGCCAGCAGCTCATCGGGGGGACAGGCTGCTAATGAAAAACTGTTTTTT.

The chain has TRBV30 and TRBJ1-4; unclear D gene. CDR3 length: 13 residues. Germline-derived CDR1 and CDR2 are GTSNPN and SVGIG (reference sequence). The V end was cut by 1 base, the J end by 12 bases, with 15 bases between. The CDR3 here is CAWSERGPTELFF. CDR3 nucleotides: TGTGCCTGGAGTGAAAGAGGGCCTACGGAACTGTTTTTT.

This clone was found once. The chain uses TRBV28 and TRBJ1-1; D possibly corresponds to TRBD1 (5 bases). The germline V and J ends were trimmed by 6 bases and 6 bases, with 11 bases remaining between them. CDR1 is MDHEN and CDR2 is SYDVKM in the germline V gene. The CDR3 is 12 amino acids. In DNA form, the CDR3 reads TGTGCCAGCAGCCGACAGTTATCTGAAGCTTTCTTT. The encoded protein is CASSRQLSEAFF. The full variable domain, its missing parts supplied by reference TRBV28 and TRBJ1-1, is DVKVTQSSRYLVKRTGEKVFLECVQDMDHENMFWYRQDPGLGLRLIYFSYDVKMKEKGDIPEGYSVSREKKERFSLILESASTNQTSMYLCASSRQLSEAFFGQGTRLTVV.

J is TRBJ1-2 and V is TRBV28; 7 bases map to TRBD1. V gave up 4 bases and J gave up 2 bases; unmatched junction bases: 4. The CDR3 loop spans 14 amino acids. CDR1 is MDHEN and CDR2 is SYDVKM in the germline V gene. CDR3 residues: CASSSLGGNYGYTF. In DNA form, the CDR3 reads TGTGCCAGCAGTTCGTTAGGGGGCAACTATGGCTACACCTTC.

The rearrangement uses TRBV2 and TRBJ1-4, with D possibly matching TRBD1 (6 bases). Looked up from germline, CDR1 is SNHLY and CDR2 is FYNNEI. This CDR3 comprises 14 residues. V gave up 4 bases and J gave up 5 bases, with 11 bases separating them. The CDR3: CASSVAGANEKLFF. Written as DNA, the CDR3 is TGTGCCAGCAGTGTGGCAGGGGCCAATGAAAAACTGTTTTTT.

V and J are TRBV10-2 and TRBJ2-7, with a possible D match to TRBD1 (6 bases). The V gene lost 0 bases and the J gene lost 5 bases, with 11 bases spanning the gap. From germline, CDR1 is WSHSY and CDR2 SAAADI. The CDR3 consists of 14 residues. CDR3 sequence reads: CASSESNREHEQYF. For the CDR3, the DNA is TGCGCCAGCAGTGAGTCGAACAGGGAACACGAGCAGTACTTC.

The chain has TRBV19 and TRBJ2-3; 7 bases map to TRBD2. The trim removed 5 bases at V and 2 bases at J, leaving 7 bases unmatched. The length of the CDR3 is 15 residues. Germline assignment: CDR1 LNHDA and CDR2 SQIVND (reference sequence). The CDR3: CASSYSAGFTDTQYF. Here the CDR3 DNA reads TGTGCCAGTAGTTATTCAGCGGGGTTCACAGATACGCAGTATTTT.

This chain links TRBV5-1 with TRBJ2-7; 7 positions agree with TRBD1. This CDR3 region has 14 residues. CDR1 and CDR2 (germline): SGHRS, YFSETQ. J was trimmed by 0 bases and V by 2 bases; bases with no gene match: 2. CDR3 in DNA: TGCGCCAGCAGCTTAGGGACAGCCTCCTACGAGCAGTACTTC. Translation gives CASSLGTASYEQYF.

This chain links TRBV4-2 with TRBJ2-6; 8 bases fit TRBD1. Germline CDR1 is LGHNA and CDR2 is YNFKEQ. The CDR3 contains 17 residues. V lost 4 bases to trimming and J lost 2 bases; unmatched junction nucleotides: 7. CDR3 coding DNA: TGTGCCAGCAGCCTTTACAGGGGGATGGCTGGGGCCAACGTCCTGACTTTC. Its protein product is CASSLYRGMAGANVLTF.

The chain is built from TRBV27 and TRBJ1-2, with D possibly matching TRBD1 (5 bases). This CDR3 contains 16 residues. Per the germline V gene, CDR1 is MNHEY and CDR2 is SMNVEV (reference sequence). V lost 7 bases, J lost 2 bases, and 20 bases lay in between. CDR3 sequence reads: CASTTLQGLVNYGYTF. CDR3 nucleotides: TGTGCCAGCACTACACTCCAGGGACTGGTGAACTATGGCTACACCTTC.

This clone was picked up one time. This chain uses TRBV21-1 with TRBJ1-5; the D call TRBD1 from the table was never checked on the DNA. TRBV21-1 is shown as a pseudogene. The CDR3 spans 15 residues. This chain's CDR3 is CARGDSDLEDQPQHF. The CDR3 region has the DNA TGTGCCAGGGGGGACAGCGATCTAGAGGACCAGCCCCAGCATTTT.

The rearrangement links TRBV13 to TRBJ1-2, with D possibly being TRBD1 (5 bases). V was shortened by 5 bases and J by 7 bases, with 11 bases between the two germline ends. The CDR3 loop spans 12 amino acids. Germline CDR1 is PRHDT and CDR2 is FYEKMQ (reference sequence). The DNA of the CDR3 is TGTGCCAGCAGCCTAGACGGGGGTGGCTACACCTTC. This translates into CASSLDGGGYTF.

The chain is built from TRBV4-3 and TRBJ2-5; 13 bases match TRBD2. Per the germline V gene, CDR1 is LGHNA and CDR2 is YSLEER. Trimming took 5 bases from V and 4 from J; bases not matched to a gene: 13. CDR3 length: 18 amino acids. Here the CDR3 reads CASSKLGTSGMGGETQYF. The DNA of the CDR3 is TGCGCCAGCAGCAAACTAGGGACTAGCGGGATGGGAGGAGAGACCCAGTACTTC.